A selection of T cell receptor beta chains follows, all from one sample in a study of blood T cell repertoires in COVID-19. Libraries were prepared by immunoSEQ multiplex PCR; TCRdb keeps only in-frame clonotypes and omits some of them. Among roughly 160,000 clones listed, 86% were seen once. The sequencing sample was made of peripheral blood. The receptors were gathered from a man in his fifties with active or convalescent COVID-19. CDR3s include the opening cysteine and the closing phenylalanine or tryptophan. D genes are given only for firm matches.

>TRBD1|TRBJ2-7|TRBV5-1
CASSPQGRGRYEQYF
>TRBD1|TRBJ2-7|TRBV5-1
CASSLEGAGEQYF
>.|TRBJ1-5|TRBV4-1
CASSPGGGGNQPQHF
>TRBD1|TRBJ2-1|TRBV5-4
CASSFSGTGGLNEQFF
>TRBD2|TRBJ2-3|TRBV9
CASSASGRSTDTQYF
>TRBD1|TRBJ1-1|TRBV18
CASSPQGQGIPYWRTEAFF
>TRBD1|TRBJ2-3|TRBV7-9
CASSLAWTGSSSTDTQYF
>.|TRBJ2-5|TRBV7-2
CASSRKTPSGHKETQYF
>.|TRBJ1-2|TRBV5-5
CASSPDSHYGYTF
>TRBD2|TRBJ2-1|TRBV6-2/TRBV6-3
CASSYPGEGLAGESSYNEQFF
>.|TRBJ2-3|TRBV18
CASSPPDRVDTQYF
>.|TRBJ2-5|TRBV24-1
CATSVGGWGEETQYF
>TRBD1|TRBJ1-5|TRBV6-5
CASSPGQAPRPQHF
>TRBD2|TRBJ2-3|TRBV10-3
CAISEPSGRARDTQYF
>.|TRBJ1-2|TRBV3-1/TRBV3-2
CASSQNGESGYTF